What follows is one TCR beta chain and its context. What it recognizes is unknown. This entry comes from a study of CXCR3-negative and CXCR3-positive naive CD8 T cells. Overall study findings and caveats: Comparably high diversity was seen in both naive subsets, and much lower diversity in memory CD8+ cells.

cDNA libraries for TRB were generated by 5' RACE incorporating UMI labels. Using the 5' RACE reads, TCRdb records one entry per CDR3 protein without DNA. The table for this sample gives 25,000 to 35,000 distinct CDR3 sequences. The CDR3 runs 13 residues. The germline CDR1 and CDR2 sequences are SQVTM and ANQGSEA. The gene calls are TRBV29-1 and TRBJ2-2; TCRdb's assignment of TRBD2 cannot be checked, as there is no DNA. The sample consisted of memory CD8+ T cells from blood. The receptor's source is a human donor in good health. Some clones in this sample may be carry-over from other donors' samples. CDR3 loop: CSVEEGPTGELFF.